Presented here are 18 T cell receptor beta chains from one specimen sequenced in a study of T-cell memory formation after mild COVID-19 (dated by TCRdb to 2020 to 2023). Library construction relied on 5' RACE. The listed sequencing device is Illumina NovaSeq 6000. TCRdb passed the public sequencing reads through fastp at Q25 and MiXCR, retaining productive beta sequences. Records with the same CDR3 protein are collapsed into one entry carrying the most frequent genes and DNA. This sample gives approximately 200,000 distinct CDR3 sequences in total; 16% of them show up just once. Around 2% of the sample is taken by the ten largest. The material sequenced was PBMCs or a T cell subset sorted from them (not recorded which). The receptors were gathered from an adult woman who had mild COVID-19 (a few samples of this study predate the infection). The sample titles of this study are shuffled in the database, so cell type and time point are left out; the donor was told from shared clones.

The chain uses TRBV30 and TRBJ1-6; possible D gene TRBD1, 6 bases. The CDR3 has 13 amino acids. Germline-derived CDR1 and CDR2 are GTSNPN and SVGIG (reference sequence). V was clipped by 4 bases and J by 7 bases, with 11 bases between them. CDR3 coding DNA: TGTGCCTGGAACCCAGGGGCGAATTCACCCCTCCACTTT. Its protein product is CAWNPGANSPLHF.

The chain combines TRBV29-1 with TRBJ1-1, with TRBD1 matching over 7 bases. Unmatched junction bases numbered 8, after V lost 7 bases and J lost 0 bases. This CDR3 has 14 residues. Germline-derived CDR1 and CDR2 are SQVTM and ANQGSEA. This CDR3 reads CSAIGGTVNTEAFF. CDR3 coding DNA: TGCAGCGCCATCGGAGGGACAGTGAACACTGAAGCTTTCTTT.

The chain is built from TRBV18 and TRBJ1-1; maybe TRBD1 (5 bases). The germline V gene encodes CDR1 KGHSH and CDR2 LQKENI. This CDR3 region has 15 residues. V was cut by 3 bases and J by 4 bases, with 15 bases left in between. CDR3 coding DNA: TGTGCCAGCTCACCGCGCATGGGAGACAGCACTGAAGCTTTCTTT. It codes for CASSPRMGDSTEAFF. Full variable domain (outside the CDR3, taken from reference TRBV18 and TRBJ1-1): NAGVMQNPRHLVRRRGQEARLRCSPMKGHSHVYWYRQLPEEGLKFMVYLQKENIIDESGMPKERFSAEFPKEGPSILRIQQVVRGDSAAYFCASSPRMGDSTEAFFGQGTRLTVV.

The genes are TRBV20-1 and TRBJ2-7, with D perhaps TRBD1 (6 bases). The CDR3 runs 17 residues. The germline V gene encodes CDR1 DFQATT and CDR2 SNEGSKA (reference sequence). Trimming left V 1 base short and J 4 bases short, with 23 bases between. The CDR3 region is CSARVSRHRGGRYEQYF. The DNA for the CDR3 is TGCAGTGCTAGAGTCTCCCGGCACCGAGGGGGACGATACGAGCAGTACTTC.

V and J are TRBV30 and TRBJ2-1; no firm D call. V was clipped by 1 base and J by 5 bases, with 9 bases between them. CDR1 and CDR2 from the germline V gene are GTSNPN and SVGIG (reference sequence). The CDR3 length is 13 residues. The CDR3 spells CAWSAIVNNEQFF. CDR3 coding DNA: TGTGCCTGGAGTGCTATAGTTAACAATGAGCAGTTCTTC.

V is TRBV20-1 and J is TRBJ2-7; TRBD2 matches 10 bases. J was trimmed by 3 bases and V by 3 bases; bases with no gene match: 8. The CDR3 covers 15 residues. The V gene's germline CDR1 is DFQATT and CDR2 SNEGSKA (reference sequence). CDR3 bases: TGCAGTGCTAGGCCAATCTTAGCGGGGGGCTACGAGCAGTACTTC. The encoded protein is CSARPILAGGYEQYF.

The chain employs TRBV5-1 and TRBJ1-1, with 7 bases aligning to TRBD1. The J segment lost 0 bases and the V segment lost 1 base, leaving 9 bases of the junction unmatched. The CDR3 spans 17 residues. In germline, CDR1 is SGHRS, CDR2 YFSETQ. In nucleotides, the CDR3 is TGCGCCAGCAGCTTGTTGACAGGGCAGACTGTGAACACTGAAGCTTTCTTT. Amino acid sequence: CASSLLTGQTVNTEAFF. The variable domain in full, completed from reference TRBV5-1 and TRBJ1-1, reads KAGVTQTPRYLIKTRGQQVTLSCSPISGHRSVSWYQQTPGQGLQFLFEYFSETQRNKGNFPGRFSGRQFSNSRSEMNVSTLELGDSALYLCASSLLTGQTVNTEAFFGQGTRLTVV.

This chain joins TRBV29-1 and TRBJ2-4, with no clear D. This CDR3 spans 11 amino acids. Germline V lookup: CDR1 SQVTM, CDR2 ANQGSEA. Trimming pared 4 bases from V and 12 bases from J, leaving 13 bases between. CDR3 region: CSVGSRTNQYF. The CDR3 nucleotides read TGCAGCGTTGGTTCCCGGACCAATCAGTACTTC. Full variable domain (remainder filled in from reference TRBV29-1 and TRBJ2-4): SAVISQKPSRDICQRGTSLTIQCQVDSQVTMMFWYRQQPGQSLTLIATANQGSEATYESGFVIDKFPISRPNLTFSTLTVSNMSPEDSSIYLCSVGSRTNQYFGAGTRLSVL.

This clonotype was observed a few times. V is TRBV6-5 and J is TRBJ1-5; tentatively, D is TRBD1 (6 bases). The CDR3 is made up of 13 amino acids. V was pared by 6 bases and J by 2 bases, with 8 bases between. Germline CDR1 and CDR2: MNHEY and SVGAGI. For the CDR3, the DNA is TGTGCCAGCAGGAGGACAGGCAATCAGCCCCAGCATTTT. Amino acids: CASRRTGNQPQHF.

This chain joins TRBV18 and TRBJ2-7; 9 nucleotides agree with TRBD1. This CDR3 spans 14 amino acids. Germline loops: CDR1 KGHSH, CDR2 LQKENI. V was clipped by 4 bases and J by 3 bases; unmatched bases: 4. This CDR3 is CASSRSTGGYEQYF. The CDR3 DNA reads TGTGCCAGCTCACGGTCGACAGGGGGCTACGAGCAGTACTTC.

This chain uses TRBV6-5 with TRBJ2-6; no definite D call. Germline CDR1 reads MNHEY; CDR2 reads SVGAGI. The CDR3 length is 15 residues. Trimming took 1 base from V and 0 from J, leaving 4 bases between them. In DNA form, the CDR3 reads TGTGCCAGCAGTTACTTGGACTCTGGGGCCAACGTCCTGACTTTC. Protein sequence: CASSYLDSGANVLTF.

This clonotype occurred a few times. The CDR3 sequence: CASSIRTVRVDTQYF. In DNA form, the CDR3 reads TGTGCCAGTAGTATAAGGACAGTTAGGGTAGATACGCAGTATTTT. V and J are TRBV19 and TRBJ2-3; a possible D gene is TRBD1 (6 bases). V was cut by 2 bases and J by 5 bases, with 14 bases left in between. The CDR3 extends over 15 amino acids. Germline loops: CDR1 LNHDA, CDR2 SQIVND (reference sequence).

This clonotype was counted between two and nine times. The chain couples TRBV27 to TRBJ2-7; no definite D call. Germline CDR1 and CDR2: MNHEY and SMNVEV (reference sequence). The CDR3 totals 13 residues. Trimming removed 5 bases at V and 4 bases at J, with 12 bases between. The CDR3 reads CASSVRLNYEQYF. DNA for the CDR3: TGTGCCAGCAGTGTCAGGCTAAATTACGAGCAGTACTTC.

The chain is built from TRBV6-5 and TRBJ2-7; a weak D match, TRBD1 (7 bases). CDR3 size: 15 residues. Looked up from germline, CDR1 is MNHEY and CDR2 is SVGAGI. The germline V and J ends were trimmed by 8 bases and 3 bases, with 20 bases remaining between them. The CDR3 coding sequence is TGTGCCAGCCAAATCGTCCAGGGGGGAGGCTACGAGCAGTACTTC. Its protein product is CASQIVQGGGYEQYF.

This rearrangement joins TRBV5-5 to TRBJ1-6; 7 bases match TRBD1. Germline-derived CDR1 and CDR2 are SGHKS and YYEKEE (reference sequence). V trimming: 4 bases; J trimming: 7 bases; junction bases outside the gene matches: 11. The CDR3 runs to 16 residues. This CDR3 reads CASSQGPGGRNSPLHF. CDR3 nucleotides: TGTGCCAGCAGCCAGGGACCAGGGGGTCGGAATTCACCCCTCCACTTT. The full variable domain, its missing parts supplied by reference TRBV5-5 and TRBJ1-6, is DAGVTQSPTHLIKTRGQQVTLRCSPISGHKSVSWYQQVLGQGPQFIFQYYEKEERGRGNFPDRFSARQFPNYSSELNVNALLLGDSALYLCASSQGPGGRNSPLHFGNGTRLTVT.

The table lists this clonotype with a few counts. The chain couples TRBV6-5 to TRBJ1-4; 10 bases line up with TRBD1. Trimming took 6 bases from V and 4 from J; bases not matched to a gene: 2. Germline V CDR1 and CDR2: MNHEY, SVGAGI. The CDR3 covers 14 residues. CDR3 region: CASSRTGGNEKLFF. Here the CDR3 DNA reads TGTGCCAGCAGCCGGACAGGGGGTAATGAAAAACTGTTTTTT.

This clonotype was picked up a small number of times. V usage is TRBV7-2 and J usage is TRBJ2-2; TRBD1 agrees at 9 bases. V shed 1 base and J 5 bases; nucleotides not matched to a gene: 11. CDR3 length equals 18 residues. CDR1 is SGHTA and CDR2 is FQGNSA in the germline V gene. CDR3 DNA sequence: TGTGCCAGCAGCTTAGAGGGACAGGGAAGGCAATTGACCGGGGAGCTGTTTTTT. It codes for CASSLEGQGRQLTGELFF.

The V gene is TRBV6-5, the J gene TRBJ2-2; 8 nucleotides agree with TRBD1. The J segment lost 5 bases and the V segment lost 0 bases, leaving 11 bases of the junction unmatched. The germline V gene encodes CDR1 MNHEY and CDR2 SVGAGI. The length of the CDR3 is 18 residues. CDR3 amino acids: CASSYSVPGGSGTGELFF. The CDR3 nucleotides read TGTGCCAGCAGTTACTCGGTACCAGGGGGCTCGGGAACCGGGGAGCTGTTTTTT.